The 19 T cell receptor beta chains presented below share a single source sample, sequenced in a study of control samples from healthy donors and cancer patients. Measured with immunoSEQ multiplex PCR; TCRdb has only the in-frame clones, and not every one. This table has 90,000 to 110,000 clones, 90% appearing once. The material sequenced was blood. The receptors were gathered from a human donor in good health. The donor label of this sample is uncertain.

The CDR3 loop is CASNPEYGYTF. The CDR3 DNA reads as TGTGCCAGCAACCCAGAGTATGGCTACACCTTC. The chain recombines TRBV6-5 with TRBJ1-2; no definite D call. CDR1 and CDR2 from the germline V gene are MNHEY and SVGAGI. This CDR3 comprises 11 residues. V gave up 7 bases and J gave up 5 bases, with 8 bases separating them.

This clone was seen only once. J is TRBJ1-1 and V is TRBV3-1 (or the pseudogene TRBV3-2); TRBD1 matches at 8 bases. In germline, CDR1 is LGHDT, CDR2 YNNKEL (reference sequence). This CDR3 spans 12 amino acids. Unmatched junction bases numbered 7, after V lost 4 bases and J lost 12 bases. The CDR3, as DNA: TGTGCCAGCAGCCCTAGGACAGGGAGATCTTTCTTT. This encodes CASSPRTGRSFF.

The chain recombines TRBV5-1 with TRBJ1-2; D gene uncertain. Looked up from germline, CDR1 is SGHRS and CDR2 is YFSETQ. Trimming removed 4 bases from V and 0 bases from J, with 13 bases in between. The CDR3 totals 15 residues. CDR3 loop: CASSLLGDTNYGYTF. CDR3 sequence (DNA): TGCGCCAGCAGCCTCCTGGGCGATACTAACTATGGCTACACCTTC.

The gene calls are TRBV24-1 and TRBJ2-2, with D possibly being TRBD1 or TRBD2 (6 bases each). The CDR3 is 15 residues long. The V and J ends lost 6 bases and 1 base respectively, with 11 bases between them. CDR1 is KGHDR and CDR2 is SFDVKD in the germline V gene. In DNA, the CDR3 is TGTGCCACCAGTAGGGGGGCCTGGAACACCGGGGAGCTGTTTTTT. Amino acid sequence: CATSRGAWNTGELFF.

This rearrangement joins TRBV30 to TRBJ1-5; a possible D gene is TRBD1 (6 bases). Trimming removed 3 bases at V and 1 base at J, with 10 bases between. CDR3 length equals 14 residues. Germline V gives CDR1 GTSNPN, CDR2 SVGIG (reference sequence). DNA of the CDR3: TGTGCCTGGAGAAACAGGGAGAGCAATCAGCCCCAGCATTTT. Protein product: CAWRNRESNQPQHF.

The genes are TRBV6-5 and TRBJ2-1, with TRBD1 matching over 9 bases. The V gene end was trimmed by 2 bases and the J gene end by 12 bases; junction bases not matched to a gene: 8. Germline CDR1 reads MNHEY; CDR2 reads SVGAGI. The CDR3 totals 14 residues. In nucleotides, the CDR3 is TGTGCCAGCAGTTACACAGGGGGCGGTGGCTGGCAGTTCTTC. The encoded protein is CASSYTGGGGWQFF.

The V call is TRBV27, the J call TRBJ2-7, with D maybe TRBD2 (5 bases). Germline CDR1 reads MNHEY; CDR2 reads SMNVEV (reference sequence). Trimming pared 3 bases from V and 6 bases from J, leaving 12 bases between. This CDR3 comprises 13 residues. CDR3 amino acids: CASSFLGDVEQYF. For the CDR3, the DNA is TGTGCCAGCAGTTTCCTGGGAGACGTCGAGCAGTACTTC.

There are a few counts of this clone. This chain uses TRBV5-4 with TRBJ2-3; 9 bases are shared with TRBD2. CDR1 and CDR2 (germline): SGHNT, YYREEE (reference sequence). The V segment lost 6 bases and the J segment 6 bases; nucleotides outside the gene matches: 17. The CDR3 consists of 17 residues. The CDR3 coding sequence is TGTGCCAGCACTCCCCGTACGGGCGGGGGGGCCCCCGATACGCAGTATTTT. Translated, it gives CASTPRTGGGAPDTQYF.

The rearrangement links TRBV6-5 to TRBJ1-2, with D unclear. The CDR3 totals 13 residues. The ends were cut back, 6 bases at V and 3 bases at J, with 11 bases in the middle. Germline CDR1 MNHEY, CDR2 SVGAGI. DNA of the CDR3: TGTGCCAGCAGCCCCGGCCGGGACTATGGCTACACCTTC. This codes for CASSPGRDYGYTF.

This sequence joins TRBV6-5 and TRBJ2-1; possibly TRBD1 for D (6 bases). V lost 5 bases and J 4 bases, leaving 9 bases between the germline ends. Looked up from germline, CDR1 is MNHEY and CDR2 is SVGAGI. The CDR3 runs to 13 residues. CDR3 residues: CASSRQEYNEQFF. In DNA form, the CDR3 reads TGTGCCAGCAGTAGACAGGAATACAATGAGCAGTTCTTC.

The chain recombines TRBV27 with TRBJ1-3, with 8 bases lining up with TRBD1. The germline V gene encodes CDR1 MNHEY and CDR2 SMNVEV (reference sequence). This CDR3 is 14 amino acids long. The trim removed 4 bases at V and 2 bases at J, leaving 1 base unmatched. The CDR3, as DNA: TGTGCCAGCAGTTCCAGGGGGCCTGGAAACACCATATATTTT. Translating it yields CASSSRGPGNTIYF.

CDR3 in amino acids: CAWSTGGTYEQYF. The CDR3 region has the DNA TGTGCCTGGAGTACAGGGGGGACCTACGAGCAGTACTTC. The V gene is TRBV30, the J gene TRBJ2-7; 8 bases line up with TRBD1. Germline V gene sequence: CDR1 GTSNPN, CDR2 SVGIG (reference sequence). This CDR3 has 13 amino acids. V was pared by 2 bases and J by 2 bases, with 2 bases of the junction left unmatched.

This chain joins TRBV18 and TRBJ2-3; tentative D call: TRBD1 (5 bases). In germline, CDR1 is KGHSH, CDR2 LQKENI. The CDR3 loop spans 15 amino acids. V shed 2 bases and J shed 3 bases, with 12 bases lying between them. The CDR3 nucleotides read TGTGCCAGCTCACCAATCAGGGTTTTTACAGATACGCAGTATTTT. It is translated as CASSPIRVFTDTQYF. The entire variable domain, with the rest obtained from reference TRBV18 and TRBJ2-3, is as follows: NAGVMQNPRHLVRRRGQEARLRCSPMKGHSHVYWYRQLPEEGLKFMVYLQKENIIDESGMPKERFSAEFPKEGPSILRIQQVVRGDSAAYFCASSPIRVFTDTQYFGPGTRLTVL.

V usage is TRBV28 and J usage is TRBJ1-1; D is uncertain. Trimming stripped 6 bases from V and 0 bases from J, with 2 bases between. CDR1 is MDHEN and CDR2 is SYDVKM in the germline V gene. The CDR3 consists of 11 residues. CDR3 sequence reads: CASRMNTEAFF. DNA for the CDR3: TGTGCCAGCAGGATGAACACTGAAGCTTTCTTT.

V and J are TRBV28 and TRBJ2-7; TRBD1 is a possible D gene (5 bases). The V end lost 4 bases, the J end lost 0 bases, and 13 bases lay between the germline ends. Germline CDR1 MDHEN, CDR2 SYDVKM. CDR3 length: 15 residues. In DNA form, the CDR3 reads TGTGCCAGCAGTTCCGCGTACAGGCCCTCCTACGAGCAGTACTTC. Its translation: CASSSAYRPSYEQYF.

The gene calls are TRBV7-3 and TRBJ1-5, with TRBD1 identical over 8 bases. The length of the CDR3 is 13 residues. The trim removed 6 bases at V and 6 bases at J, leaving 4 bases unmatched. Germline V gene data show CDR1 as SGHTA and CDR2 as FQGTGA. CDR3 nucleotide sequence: TGTGCCAGCAGTCCACAGGGGGGTCAGCCCCAGCATTTT. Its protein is CASSPQGGQPQHF.

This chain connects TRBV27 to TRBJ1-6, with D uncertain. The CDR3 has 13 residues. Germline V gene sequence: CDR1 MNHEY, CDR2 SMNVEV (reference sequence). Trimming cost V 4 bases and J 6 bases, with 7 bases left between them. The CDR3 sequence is CASSSGFNSPLHF. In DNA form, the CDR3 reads TGTGCCAGCAGTTCCGGGTTTAATTCACCCCTCCACTTT.

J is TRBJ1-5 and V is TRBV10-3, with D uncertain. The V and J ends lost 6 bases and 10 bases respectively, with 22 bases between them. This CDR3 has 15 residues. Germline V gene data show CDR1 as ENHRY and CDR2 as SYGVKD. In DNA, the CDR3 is TGTGCCATCAGCAGCTCGGGCGGCTTAATTCGTCCCCAGCATTTT. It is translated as CAISSSGGLIRPQHF.

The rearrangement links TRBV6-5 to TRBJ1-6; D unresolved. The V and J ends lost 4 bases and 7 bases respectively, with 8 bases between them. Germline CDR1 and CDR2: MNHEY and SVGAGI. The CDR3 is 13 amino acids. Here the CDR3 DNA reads TGTGCCAGCAGTTCACTCCTGAATTCACCCCTCCACTTT. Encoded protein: CASSSLLNSPLHF.